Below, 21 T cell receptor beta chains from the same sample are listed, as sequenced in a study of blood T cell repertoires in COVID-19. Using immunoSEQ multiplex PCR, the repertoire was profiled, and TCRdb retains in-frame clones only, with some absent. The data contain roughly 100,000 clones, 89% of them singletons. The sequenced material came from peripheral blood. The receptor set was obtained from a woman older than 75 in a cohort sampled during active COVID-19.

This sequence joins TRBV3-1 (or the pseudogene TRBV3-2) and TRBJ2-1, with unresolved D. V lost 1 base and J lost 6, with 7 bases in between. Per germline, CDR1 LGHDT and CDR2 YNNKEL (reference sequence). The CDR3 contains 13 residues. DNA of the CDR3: TGTGCCAGCAGCCAAGCCCCTAGCAATGAGCAGTTCTTC. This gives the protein CASSQAPSNEQFF.

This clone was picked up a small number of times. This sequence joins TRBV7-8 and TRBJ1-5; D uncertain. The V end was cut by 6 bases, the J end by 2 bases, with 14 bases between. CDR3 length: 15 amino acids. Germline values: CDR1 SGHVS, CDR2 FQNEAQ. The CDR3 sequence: CASSLLEGRNQPQHF. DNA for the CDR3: TGTGCCAGCAGTCTCCTTGAGGGTCGCAATCAGCCCCAGCATTTT.

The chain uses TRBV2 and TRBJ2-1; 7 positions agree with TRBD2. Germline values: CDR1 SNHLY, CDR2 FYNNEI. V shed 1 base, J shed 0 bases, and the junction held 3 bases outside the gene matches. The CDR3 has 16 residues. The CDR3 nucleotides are TGTGCCAGCAGTGAAGAGGGGAGGGGCTCCTACAATGAGCAGTTCTTC. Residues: CASSEEGRGSYNEQFF.

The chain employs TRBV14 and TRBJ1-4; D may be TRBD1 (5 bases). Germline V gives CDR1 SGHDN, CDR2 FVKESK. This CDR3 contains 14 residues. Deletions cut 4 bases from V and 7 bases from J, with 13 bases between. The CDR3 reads CASSPSGVFEKLFF. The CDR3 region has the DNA TGTGCCAGCAGCCCGTCGGGGGTTTTTGAAAAACTGTTTTTT.

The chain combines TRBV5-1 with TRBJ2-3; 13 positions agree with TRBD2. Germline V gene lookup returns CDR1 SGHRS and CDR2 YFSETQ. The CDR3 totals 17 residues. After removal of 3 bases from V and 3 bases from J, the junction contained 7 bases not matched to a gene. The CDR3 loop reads CASSSITSGGVTDTQYF. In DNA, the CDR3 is TGCGCCAGCAGCTCGATAACTAGCGGGGGGGTGACAGATACGCAGTATTTT.

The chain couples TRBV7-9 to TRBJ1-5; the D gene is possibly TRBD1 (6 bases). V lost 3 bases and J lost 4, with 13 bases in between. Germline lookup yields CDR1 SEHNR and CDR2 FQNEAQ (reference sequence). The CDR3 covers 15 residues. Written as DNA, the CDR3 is TGTGCCAGCAGCTTCGGCCAGGGGTCTAATCAGCCCCAGCATTTT. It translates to CASSFGQGSNQPQHF.

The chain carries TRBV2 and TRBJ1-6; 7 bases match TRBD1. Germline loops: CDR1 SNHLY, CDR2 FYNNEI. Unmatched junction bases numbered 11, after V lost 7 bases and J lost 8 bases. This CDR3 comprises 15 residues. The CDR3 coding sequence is TGTGCCAGCACCCGGGACAGTCCAAGGGATTCACCCCTCCACTTT. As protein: CASTRDSPRDSPLHF.

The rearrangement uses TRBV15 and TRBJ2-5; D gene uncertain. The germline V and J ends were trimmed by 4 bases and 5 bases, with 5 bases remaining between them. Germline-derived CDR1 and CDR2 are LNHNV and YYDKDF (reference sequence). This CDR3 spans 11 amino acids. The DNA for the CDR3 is TGTGCCACCAGCAACAGTGAGACCCAGTACTTC. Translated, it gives CATSNSETQYF.

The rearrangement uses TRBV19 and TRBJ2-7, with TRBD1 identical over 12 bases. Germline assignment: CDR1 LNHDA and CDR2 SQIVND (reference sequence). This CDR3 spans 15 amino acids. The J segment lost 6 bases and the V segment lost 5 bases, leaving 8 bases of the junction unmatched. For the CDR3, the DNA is TGTGCCAGTAGTTGGGCTGTGGGACAGGGGGCCGAGCAGTACTTC. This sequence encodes CASSWAVGQGAEQYF.

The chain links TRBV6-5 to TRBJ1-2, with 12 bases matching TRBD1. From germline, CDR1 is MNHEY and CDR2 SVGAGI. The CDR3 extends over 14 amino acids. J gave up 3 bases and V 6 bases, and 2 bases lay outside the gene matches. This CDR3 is CASRGTGGDYGYTF. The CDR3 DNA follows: TGTGCCAGCAGGGGGACAGGGGGCGACTATGGCTACACCTTC.

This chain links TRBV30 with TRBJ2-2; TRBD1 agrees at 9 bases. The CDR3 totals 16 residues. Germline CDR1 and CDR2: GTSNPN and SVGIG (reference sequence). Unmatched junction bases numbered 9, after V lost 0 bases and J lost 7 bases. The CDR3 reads CAWSVWGQGFGGELFF. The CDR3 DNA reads TGTGCCTGGAGTGTATGGGGACAGGGATTCGGCGGGGAGCTGTTTTTT.

The CDR3 bases are TGTGCCAGCAGCTTACCAGGGGGCGCCGAGGCTTTCTTT. It yields the protein CASSLPGGAEAFF. This sequence joins TRBV7-2 and TRBJ1-1, with TRBD1 matching 8 bases. V lost 2 bases, J lost 11 bases, and 7 bases stayed unmatched. CDR3 length: 13 amino acids. Germline V lookup: CDR1 SGHTA, CDR2 FQGNSA.

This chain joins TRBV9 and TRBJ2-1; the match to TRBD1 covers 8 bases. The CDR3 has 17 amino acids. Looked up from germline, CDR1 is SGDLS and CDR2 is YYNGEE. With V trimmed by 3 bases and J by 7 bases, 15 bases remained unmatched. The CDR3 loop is CASSESPPGRTGNEQFF. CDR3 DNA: TGTGCCAGCAGCGAGAGCCCCCCGGGCCGGACAGGGAATGAGCAGTTCTTC.

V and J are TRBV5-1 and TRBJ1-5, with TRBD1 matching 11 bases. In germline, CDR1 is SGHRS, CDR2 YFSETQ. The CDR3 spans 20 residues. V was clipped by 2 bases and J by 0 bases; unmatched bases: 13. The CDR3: CASSLDRDRGYPYSNQPQHF. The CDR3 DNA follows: TGCGCCAGCAGCTTAGACCGGGACAGGGGGTACCCCTATAGCAATCAGCCCCAGCATTTT.

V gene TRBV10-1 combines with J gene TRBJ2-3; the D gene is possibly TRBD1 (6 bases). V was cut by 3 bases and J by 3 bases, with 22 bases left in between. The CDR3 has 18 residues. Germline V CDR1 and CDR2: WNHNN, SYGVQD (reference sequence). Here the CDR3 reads CASSDLVGTRIQTDTQYF. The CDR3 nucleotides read TGCGCCAGCAGTGACTTGGTGGGGACACGAATCCAAACAGATACGCAGTATTTT.

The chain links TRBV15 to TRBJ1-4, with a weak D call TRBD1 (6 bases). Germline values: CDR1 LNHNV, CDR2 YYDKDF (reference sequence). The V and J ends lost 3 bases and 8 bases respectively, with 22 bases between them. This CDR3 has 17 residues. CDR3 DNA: TGTGCCACCAGCAGCGGAGGCGCTGCGGGAGGGGGGGAAAAACTGTTTTTT. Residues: CATSSGGAAGGGEKLFF.

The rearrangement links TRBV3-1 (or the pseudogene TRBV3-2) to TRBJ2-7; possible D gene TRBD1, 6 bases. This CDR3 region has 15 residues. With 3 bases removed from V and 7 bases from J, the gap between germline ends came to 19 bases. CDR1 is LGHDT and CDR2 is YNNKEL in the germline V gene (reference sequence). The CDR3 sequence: CASSQRLGAPREQYF. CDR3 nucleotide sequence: TGTGCCAGCAGCCAGAGGTTGGGGGCTCCGAGGGAGCAGTACTTC.

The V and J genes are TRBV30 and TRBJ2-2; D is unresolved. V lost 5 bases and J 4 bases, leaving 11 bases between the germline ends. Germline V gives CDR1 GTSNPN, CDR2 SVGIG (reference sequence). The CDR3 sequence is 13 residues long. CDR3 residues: CAWPPHATGELFF. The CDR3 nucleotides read TGTGCCTGGCCTCCACATGCCACCGGGGAGCTGTTTTTT.

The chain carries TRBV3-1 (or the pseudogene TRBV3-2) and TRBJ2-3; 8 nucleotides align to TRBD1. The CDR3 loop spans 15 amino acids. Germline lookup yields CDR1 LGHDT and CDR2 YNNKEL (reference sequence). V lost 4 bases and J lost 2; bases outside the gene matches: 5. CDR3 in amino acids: CASSRGQVPTDTQYF. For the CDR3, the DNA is TGTGCCAGCAGCCGGGGACAGGTACCCACAGATACGCAGTATTTT.

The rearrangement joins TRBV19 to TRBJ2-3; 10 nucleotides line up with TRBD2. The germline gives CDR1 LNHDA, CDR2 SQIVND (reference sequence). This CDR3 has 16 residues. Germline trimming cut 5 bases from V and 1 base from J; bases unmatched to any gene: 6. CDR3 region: CASSETGTSGTDTQYF. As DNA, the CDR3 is TGTGCCAGTAGTGAAACCGGGACTAGCGGCACAGATACGCAGTATTTT.

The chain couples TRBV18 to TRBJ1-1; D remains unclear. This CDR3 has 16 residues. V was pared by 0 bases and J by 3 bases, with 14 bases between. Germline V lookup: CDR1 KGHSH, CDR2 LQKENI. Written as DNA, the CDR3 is TGTGCCAGCTCACCACCTCCCCCGAGGAGGGACACTGAAGCTTTCTTT. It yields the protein CASSPPPPRRDTEAFF. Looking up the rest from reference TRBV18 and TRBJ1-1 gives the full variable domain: NAGVMQNPRHLVRRRGQEARLRCSPMKGHSHVYWYRQLPEEGLKFMVYLQKENIIDESGMPKERFSAEFPKEGPSILRIQQVVRGDSAAYFCASSPPPPRRDTEAFFGQGTRLTVV.